This T cell receptor (beta chain) was documented in a study of cytomegalovirus exposure and HLA in healthy donors. Study background: Inside one of the first data releases sat about 85 million unique TCRs taken from HLA-typed donors.

CDR1 is MNHNY and CDR2 is SVGAGI in the germline V gene (reference sequence). There are 14 residues in the CDR3. Losses at the gene ends were 5 bases for V and 7 bases for J; bases not matched to a gene: 9. Whole-study findings and limits: In vitro data verified a few CMV-associated chains as specific for CMV antigens. Researchers reported from a later analysis that most CMV-associated TCR beta chains appeared HLA-restricted.

Primers: 60 Vbeta forward and 13 Jbeta reverse. Repertoires were generated with immunoSEQ multiplex PCR, while TCRdb's copy carries only in-frame clones and drops some. The table lists about 190,000 clones, 70% to 90% of them singletons. Comments on this clone: Its antigen is unidentified.

The clonotype comes from a woman under 30 in good health and CMV-seropositive. The sample consisted of PBMCs. The rearrangement uses TRBV6-6 and TRBJ1-2, with 8 bases identical to TRBD1. The CDR3 spells CASSRTTGVAGYTF. In DNA, the CDR3 is TGTGCCAGCAGTCGAACGACAGGGGTCGCTGGCTACACCTTC.